These 9 T cell receptor beta chains were all obtained from the same sample, sequenced in a study of cytomegalovirus exposure and HLA in healthy donors. 13 Jbeta primers and 60 Vbeta primers were used for the PCR. TCRdb keeps only in-frame clones here, not all; method: immunoSEQ multiplex PCR. The table includes approximately 130,000 clones, 75% to 85% detected once. The sequenced sample consisted of PBMCs. The receptors stem from a woman aged 40 to 50 in good health and CMV-seronegative.

The V and J genes are TRBV13 and TRBJ1-2; TRBD1 might be the D (5 bases). V lost 1 base and J lost 5, with 11 bases in between. This CDR3 has 14 amino acids. Germline values: CDR1 PRHDT, CDR2 FYEKMQ (reference sequence). Here the CDR3 reads CASSLERQKYGYTF. As DNA, the CDR3 is TGTGCCAGCAGCTTAGAAAGACAGAAATATGGCTACACCTTC.

The chain employs TRBV19 and TRBJ2-2, with 7 bases aligning to TRBD1. CDR3 size: 16 residues. In germline, CDR1 is LNHDA, CDR2 SQIVND (reference sequence). V was clipped by 3 bases and J by 0 bases; unmatched bases: 4. In DNA form, the CDR3 reads TGTGCCAGTAGTATTAGGGGACAGTCGAACACCGGGGAGCTGTTTTTT. Its translation is CASSIRGQSNTGELFF.

This clone was counted a few times. V gene TRBV7-9 combines with J gene TRBJ2-1; perhaps TRBD2 as D (7 bases). CDR3 size: 15 residues. Germline loops: CDR1 SEHNR, CDR2 FQNEAQ (reference sequence). Between the trimmed V and J ends, which lost 1 base and 9 bases, there was a span of 16 bases. The CDR3 is CASSLVEGGLGEQFF. CDR3 nucleotides: TGTGCCAGCAGCTTAGTCGAGGGGGGGCTGGGTGAGCAGTTCTTC.

The V call is TRBV2, the J call TRBJ1-6; a weak D match, TRBD1 (5 bases). This CDR3 spans 15 amino acids. Per the germline V gene, CDR1 is SNHLY and CDR2 is FYNNEI. The V and J ends lost 5 bases and 9 bases respectively, with 17 bases between them. This chain's CDR3 is CASSSGLPYGSPLHF. The CDR3 coding sequence is TGTGCCAGCAGTTCGGGACTCCCTTACGGTTCACCCCTCCACTTT.

Concerning this clone: The same CDR3 is also encoded by other DNA sequences in this sample. The V call is TRBV7-2, the J call TRBJ1-4, with 9 bases fitting TRBD1. V lost 4 bases and J lost 8; bases outside the gene matches: 2. Germline CDR1 is SGHTA and CDR2 is FQGNSA. This CDR3 is 13 amino acids long. The CDR3 nucleotides read TGTGCCAGCAGCTCAGGACAGGGGGAAAAACTGTTTTTT. Translating it yields CASSSGQGEKLFF. The complete variable domain, with remaining parts taken from reference TRBV7-2 and TRBJ1-4, reads GAGVSQSPSNKVTEKGKDVELRCDPISGHTALYWYRQSLGQGLEFLIYFQGNSAPDKSGLPSDRFSAERTGGSVSTLTIQRTQQEDSAVYLCASSSGQGEKLFFGSGTQLSVL.

V gene TRBV29-1 combines with J gene TRBJ1-1, with D unclear. V lost 4 bases and J lost 0, with 9 bases in between. CDR3 length equals 13 residues. Germline assignment: CDR1 SQVTM and CDR2 ANQGSEA. CDR3 protein: CSVAQLMNTEAFF. CDR3 bases: TGCAGCGTTGCACAGCTTATGAACACTGAAGCTTTCTTT.

The gene calls are TRBV4-3 and TRBJ1-2; 8 nucleotides agree with TRBD1. CDR1 and CDR2 (germline): LGHNA, YSLEER. Trimming at V came to 1 base and at J to 3 bases, leaving 4 bases not matched to a gene. There are 15 residues in the CDR3. This CDR3 reads CASSQVNRGDYGYTF. CDR3 coding DNA: TGCGCCAGCAGCCAAGTTAACAGGGGGGACTATGGCTACACCTTC.

This sequence joins TRBV7-9 and TRBJ2-1, with 7 bases identical to TRBD1. The V gene's germline CDR1 is SEHNR and CDR2 FQNEAQ (reference sequence). The trim removed 5 bases at V and 1 base at J, leaving 8 bases unmatched. CDR3 length: 16 amino acids. In DNA form, the CDR3 reads TGTGCCAGCAGCGGGATGGGGGACAGATCCTACAATGAGCAGTTCTTC. Residues: CASSGMGDRSYNEQFF.

This clone was seen a handful of times. The V and J genes are TRBV5-6 and TRBJ2-3; unclear D gene. CDR1 is SGHDT, CDR2 YYEEEE, per germline. Trimming took 0 bases from V and 3 from J, leaving 5 bases between them. The CDR3 covers 13 residues. The CDR3 sequence: CASSLDTTDTQYF. In DNA form, the CDR3 reads TGTGCCAGCAGCTTGGACACAACAGATACGCAGTATTTT.